These T cell receptor beta chains were read from a single sample in a study of control samples from healthy donors and cancer patients. Measured with immunoSEQ multiplex PCR; TCRdb has only the in-frame clones, and not every one. The sample lists about 120,000 clones, around 92% occurring once. Material: PBMCs. These TCRs come from a man older than 75 with head and neck cancer. Both conserved end residues are part of each CDR3. A D gene is named only where the DNA matches it firmly. Some rows mark clone size as missing; the rest say once, few, many or name a class of expanded clone.

CDR3nt: TGTGCCTGGAGTGCATCCGACACTAACTATGGCTACACCTTC; CDR3aa: CAWSASDTNYGYTF; v_gene: TRBV30; j_gene: TRBJ1-2; abundance: .; d_gene: .
CDR3nt: TGTGCCAGCAGCTTGGAGTTGGGGGTGGGTTACGAGCAGTACTTC; CDR3aa: CASSLELGVGYEQYF; v_gene: TRBV11-2; j_gene: TRBJ2-7; abundance: .; d_gene: .
CDR3nt: TGTGCCAGCAGAGATACCCGGGAGGGTGGAGAGACCCAGTACTTC; CDR3aa: CASRDTREGGETQYF; v_gene: TRBV7-2; j_gene: TRBJ2-5; abundance: .; d_gene: TRBD2
CDR3nt: TGTGCCACCCTAAAACTAGCGGGGGGGAGAGAGACCCAGTACTTC; CDR3aa: CATLKLAGGRETQYF; v_gene: TRBV15; j_gene: TRBJ2-5; abundance: .; d_gene: TRBD2
CDR3nt: TGTGCCAGCAGCCAGGACGGGACAGGGGGCTCCGGGGAGCTGTTTTTT; CDR3aa: CASSQDGTGGSGELFF; v_gene: TRBV4-2; j_gene: TRBJ2-2; abundance: .; d_gene: TRBD1
CDR3nt: TGTGCCAGTACACAATATAATTCACCCCTCCACTTT; CDR3aa: CASTQYNSPLHF; v_gene: TRBV28; j_gene: TRBJ1-6; abundance: .; d_gene: .
CDR3nt: TGTGCCAGCAGCTTGACACCGAACACCGGGGAGCTGTTTTTT; CDR3aa: CASSLTPNTGELFF; v_gene: TRBV5-4; j_gene: TRBJ2-2; abundance: .; d_gene: .
CDR3nt: TGTGCCAGCAGCCCCCCAGGCAGGGTGGCTGGAAACACCATATATTTT; CDR3aa: CASSPPGRVAGNTIYF; v_gene: TRBV5-6; j_gene: TRBJ1-3; abundance: .; d_gene: .
CDR3nt: TGTGCCAGCAGCTTAGGCCCTAGTTTCTACAATGAGCAGTTCTTC; CDR3aa: CASSLGPSFYNEQFF; v_gene: TRBV7-9; j_gene: TRBJ2-1; abundance: .; d_gene: .
CDR3nt: TGTGCCAGCAGACAGGGCTCAAGGACTGAAGCTTTCTTT; CDR3aa: CASRQGSRTEAFF; v_gene: TRBV25-1; j_gene: TRBJ1-1; abundance: .; d_gene: .
CDR3nt: TGTGCCAGCAGCCCGGGACAGGGGATCTATGGCTACACCTTC; CDR3aa: CASSPGQGIYGYTF; v_gene: TRBV2; j_gene: TRBJ1-2; abundance: .; d_gene: TRBD1
CDR3nt: TGCAGCGTTCGGCAGTCTGAAAAACTGTTTTTT; CDR3aa: CSVRQSEKLFF; v_gene: TRBV29-1; j_gene: TRBJ1-4; abundance: .; d_gene: .
CDR3nt: TGCAGTGCTAGTCGGACAGGGTTCGATCAGCCCCAGCATTTT; CDR3aa: CSASRTGFDQPQHF; v_gene: TRBV20-1; j_gene: TRBJ1-5; abundance: .; d_gene: TRBD1
CDR3nt: TGTGCCAGCAGCGAGAGGGGGGTGGATACGCAGTATTTT; CDR3aa: CASSERGVDTQYF; v_gene: TRBV9; j_gene: TRBJ2-3; abundance: .; d_gene: .
CDR3nt: TGTGCCAGCAGCCCCTTTTGGGCGAGTGTTTCTGGGGCCAACGTCCTGACTTTC; CDR3aa: CASSPFWASVSGANVLTF; v_gene: TRBV27; j_gene: TRBJ2-6; abundance: .; d_gene: .
CDR3nt: TGTGCCAGCAGCCTCCGACGGGGCTACAATGAGCAGTTCTTC; CDR3aa: CASSLRRGYNEQFF; v_gene: TRBV3-1/TRBV3-2; j_gene: TRBJ2-1; abundance: .; d_gene: .
CDR3nt: TGTGCCAGCAGCTCAAGACAGGGGGGCGGCACAGATACGCAGTATTTT; CDR3aa: CASSSRQGGGTDTQYF; v_gene: TRBV7-2; j_gene: TRBJ2-3; abundance: .; d_gene: TRBD1
CDR3nt: TGTGCCAGCAGCCAAGACCATCGGACAGGGGGACAAGAGCAGTACTTC; CDR3aa: CASSQDHRTGGQEQYF; v_gene: TRBV3-1/TRBV3-2; j_gene: TRBJ2-7; abundance: .; d_gene: TRBD1
CDR3nt: TGTGCCAGCAGTGAAGCAGGTCTGTACCAGCCCCAGCATTTT; CDR3aa: CASSEAGLYQPQHF; v_gene: TRBV6-1; j_gene: TRBJ1-5; abundance: .; d_gene: .
CDR3nt: TGTGCCAGCAAGGACAACAATCAGCCCCAGCATTTT; CDR3aa: CASKDNNQPQHF; v_gene: TRBV2; j_gene: TRBJ1-5; abundance: few; d_gene: .
CDR3nt: TGTGCCAGCAGCAATGACGGGGTTAATTCACCCCTCCACTTT; CDR3aa: CASSNDGVNSPLHF; v_gene: TRBV7-9; j_gene: TRBJ1-6; abundance: once; d_gene: .
CDR3nt: TGTGCCAGCAGTCCCCGTCCCCTCTCTGCAACTAATGAAAAACTGTTTTTT; CDR3aa: CASSPRPLSATNEKLFF; v_gene: TRBV27; j_gene: TRBJ1-4; abundance: .; d_gene: .
CDR3nt: TGTGCCAGCAAGGTTCGCGGTGCCGGGGAGCTGTTTTTT; CDR3aa: CASKVRGAGELFF; v_gene: TRBV27; j_gene: TRBJ2-2; abundance: .; d_gene: .
CDR3nt: TGTGCCAGCAGCGGACAGAACCAAGAGACCCAGTACTTC; CDR3aa: CASSGQNQETQYF; v_gene: TRBV7-2; j_gene: TRBJ2-5; abundance: .; d_gene: .
CDR3nt: TGCGCCAGCAGCCAAGAGATCAGGACAGGGGTAGGGAGTATATGCCAGTTCTTC; CDR3aa: CASSQEIRTGVGSICQFF; v_gene: TRBV4-1; j_gene: TRBJ2-1; abundance: .; d_gene: TRBD1
CDR3nt: TGTGCCAGTAGCCCGTGGGGGCTCAGTGGGGCCAACGTCCTGACTTTC; CDR3aa: CASSPWGLSGANVLTF; v_gene: TRBV19; j_gene: TRBJ2-6; abundance: .; d_gene: .
CDR3nt: TGTGCCAGCAGCTTCGGACTGGTTCCAGGAAAAGAGACCCAGTACTTC; CDR3aa: CASSFGLVPGKETQYF; v_gene: TRBV7-2; j_gene: TRBJ2-5; abundance: once; d_gene: .
CDR3nt: TGCAGCGTTTTCGGGGGGGCGGAAGATGGCTACACCTTC; CDR3aa: CSVFGGAEDGYTF; v_gene: TRBV29-1; j_gene: TRBJ1-2; abundance: .; d_gene: .
CDR3nt: TGTGCCAGCAGCTCCTATAATTCACCCCTCCACTTT; CDR3aa: CASSSYNSPLHF; v_gene: TRBV6-5; j_gene: TRBJ1-6; abundance: .; d_gene: .
CDR3nt: TGCGCCAGCAGCTTGGGACAGGGGGCGGACACCGGGGAGCTGTTTTTT; CDR3aa: CASSLGQGADTGELFF; v_gene: TRBV5-1; j_gene: TRBJ2-2; abundance: .; d_gene: TRBD1